This T cell receptor beta chain emerged from a study of control samples from healthy donors and cancer patients. Between the trimmed V and J ends, which lost 1 base and 5 bases, there was a span of 14 bases. Per germline, CDR1 KGHSH and CDR2 LQKENI. The CDR3 consists of 15 residues. Sequencing was performed with immunoSEQ multiplex PCR; in TCRdb, only in-frame clones are kept and a portion is missing. The data show about 220,000 clones, about 95% seen once. The sequence came from a man in his fifties or sixties in good health. V gene TRBV18 combines with J gene TRBJ2-5; TRBD2 might be the D (6 bases). The sequencing input was blood. The CDR3: CASSPQTLRGETQYF. The CDR3 DNA follows: TGTGCCAGCTCACCACAGACTCTCCGGGGGGAGACCCAGTACTTC.